This TCR beta chain was sequenced in a study of shared clonotypes between healthy human individuals (dated by TCRdb to 2018 to 2021). In the study overall: The cohort comprised a couple of women and a few men aged 18 to 49 years. For each donor, CD4 naive and CD4 memory were each run on three plates, CD8 naive on two plates, and CD8 memory on one plate. The study deeply sequenced blood TCR repertoires of roughly five healthy adults to estimate repertoire size and the extent of clonotype sharing between individuals. Libraries were prepared and TCR repertoires were sequenced by different laboratories using diverse techniques, in order to increase sequencing depth and limit assay-specific biases. Between about 0.85 and 10 billion PBMCs per donor were obtained by leukapheresis. Study-wide findings and limitations: Compared with non-shared clonotypes, the clonotypes found in all four sorted-subset donors had higher generation probabilities. Sampling was restricted to blood, and TCR repertoires in tissues likely differ from the TCR repertoires found in blood. Rarefaction of sorted-subset datasets indicated incomplete sequencing despite the large sequencing depth. Sharing across a few donors was observed for approximately 5% of naive CD4, 3.5% of naive CD8, 2.3% of memory CD4, and less than 0.45% of memory CD8 clonotypes. The small number of donors limited the genetic and exposure-history diversity represented. Naive subsets generally had larger estimated clonotype richness than memory subsets did. Pairwise subsampling led to the expectation that sequencing depth would affect the degree of clonotype sharing among donors.

The germline V gene (reference sequence) provides CDR1 GTSNPN and CDR2 SVGIG. The CDR3 numbers 14 residues from cysteine through phenylalanine. The only DNA kept is the CDR3, 42 bases in frame from the first base. Trimming leaves V shorter by 4 bases and J shorter by 0 bases, with the junction holding 1 base beyond the gene matches. Healthy HIV-negative adults with no recently reported acute infections or vaccinations were included as donors. Every donor was a Caucasian adult living in Nashville, Tennessee, USA. CD8 memory samples were composed of magnetically selected CD45RO+ cells combined with CCR7-negative CD45RA+ effector memory (TemRA) cells. After blood collection by leukapheresis, PBMCs were isolated using Ficoll-Histopaque density gradient centrifugation and then cryopreserved in the vapor phase of liquid nitrogen. Analytical flow cytometry was used to check the purity and quantity of every magnetically sorted T cell population. Genomic DNA was isolated from every sorted fraction and measured by UV absorbance on a Nanodrop 2000c.

In its sample, this clone was seen once. It lacks a known antigen. The input lacks base qualities; no much larger clone sits a single base away. Using the deep immunoSEQ assay, multiplex PCR amplified TCR CDR3 regions from genomic DNA. Genomic DNA extracted from each cell subset was distributed evenly over all wells of several immunoSEQ 96-well plates, and each plate served as one replicate. Each replicate PCR for sorted subsets received around 0.2 ug genomic DNA, equal to about 30,000 T cell genomes. The purified libraries were quantified using a Qubit 3.0 fluorometer, sized with a Bioanalyzer 2100, and then quantified again using the KAPA Library Quantification kit. Each immunoSEQ 96-well plate was sequenced on its own single-read 150-cycle Illumina NextSeq 550 flow cell. The authors' pipeline ran thus. Because the immunoSEQ output included only junctional sequences and no quality scores, the filtering could not be the same as the filtering used for full-length reads. To assign V/J genes and CDR3, sequences were annotated against IMGT germline references using PyIR, a Python wrapper for IgBLAST v1.9. Reads with weak V/J assignments (E-value above 1e-6), missing CDR3, stop codons, out-of-frame junctions, or ambiguous translated residues were removed. V3J clonotypes were defined by identical inferred V gene, J gene, and CDR3 amino acid sequence. Percentage overlap between repertoires was computed as shared unique clonotypes divided by the size of the smaller repertoire. RTK rarefaction, the Chao1 estimator, and Recon v2.1 estimates of unobserved clonotypes were used to assess repertoire richness. For all TCRbeta clonotypes obtained by the gDNA method from several donors, generation probabilities were computed with OLGA. As stored in TCRdb, this immuneACCESS dataset retains in-frame rearrangements with V and J assigned. A fraction of the clones does not appear; measured against another copy, unresolved V genes explain less than half of the discrepancy, and the remainder lacks a known reason. V, J and clone size were drawn from that table, and D and trimming were deduced from the DNA. The sample contains 550,000 to 800,000 clones, 90% of them found a single time. The ten largest clones capture 30% to 40% of the sample.

This receptor was taken from a young man in good health. Some clones in this sample may be carry-over from other donors' samples. The chain joins TRBV30 to TRBJ1-5; 9 bases in between match TRBD1. Sequenced material: memory CD8+ T cells from PBMCs. In the paper's terms, the cell subset or site label means: CD45RO+ cells pooled with CCR7-negative TemRA cells. The CDR3 region: CAWKQGASNQPQHF. In nucleotide form, the sequence is TGTGCCTGGAAACAGGGGGCTAGCAATCAGCCCCAGCATTTT.